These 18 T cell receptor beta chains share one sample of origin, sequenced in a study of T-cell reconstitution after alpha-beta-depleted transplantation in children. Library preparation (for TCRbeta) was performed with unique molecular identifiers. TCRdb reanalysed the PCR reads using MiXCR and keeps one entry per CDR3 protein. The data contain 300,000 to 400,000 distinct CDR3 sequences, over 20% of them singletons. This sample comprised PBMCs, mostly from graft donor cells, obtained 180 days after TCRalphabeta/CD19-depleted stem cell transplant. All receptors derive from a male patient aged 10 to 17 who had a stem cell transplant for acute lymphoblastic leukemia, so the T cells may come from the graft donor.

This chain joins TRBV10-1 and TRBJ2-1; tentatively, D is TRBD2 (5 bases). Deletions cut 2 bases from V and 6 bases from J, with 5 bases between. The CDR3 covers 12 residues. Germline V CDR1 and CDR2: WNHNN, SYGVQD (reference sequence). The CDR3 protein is CASSESGNEQFF. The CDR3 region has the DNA TGCGCCAGCAGTGAGAGCGGCAATGAGCAGTTCTTC.

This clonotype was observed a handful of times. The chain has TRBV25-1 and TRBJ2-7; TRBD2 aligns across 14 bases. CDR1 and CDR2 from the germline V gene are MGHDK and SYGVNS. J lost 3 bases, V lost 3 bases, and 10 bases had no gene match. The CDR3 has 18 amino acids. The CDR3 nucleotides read TGTGCCAGCAGTGATGGACCGGGACTAGCGGGAGTTCACTACGAGCAGTACTTC. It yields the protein CASSDGPGLAGVHYEQYF.

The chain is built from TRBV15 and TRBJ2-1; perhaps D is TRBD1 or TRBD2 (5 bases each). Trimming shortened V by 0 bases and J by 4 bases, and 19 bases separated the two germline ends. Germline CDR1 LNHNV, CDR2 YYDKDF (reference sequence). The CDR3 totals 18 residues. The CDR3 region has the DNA TGTGCCACCAGCAGAGAGGGGGTAGGGTCCCCTAATTACAATGAGCAGTTCTTC. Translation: CATSREGVGSPNYNEQFF.

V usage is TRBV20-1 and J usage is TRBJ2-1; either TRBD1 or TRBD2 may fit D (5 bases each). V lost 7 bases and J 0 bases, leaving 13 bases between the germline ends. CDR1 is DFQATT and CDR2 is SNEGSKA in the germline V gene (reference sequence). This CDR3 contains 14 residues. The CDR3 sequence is CSGPGRSSYNEQFF. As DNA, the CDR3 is TGCAGTGGCCCGGGACGGAGCTCCTACAATGAGCAGTTCTTC.

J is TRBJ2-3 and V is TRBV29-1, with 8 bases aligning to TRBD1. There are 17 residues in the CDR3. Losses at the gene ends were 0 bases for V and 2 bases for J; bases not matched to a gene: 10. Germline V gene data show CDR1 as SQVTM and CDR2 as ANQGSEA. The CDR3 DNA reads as TGCAGCGTTGAAGAAGGCCCCGGACAGGGCTACACAGATACGCAGTATTTT. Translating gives CSVEEGPGQGYTDTQYF.

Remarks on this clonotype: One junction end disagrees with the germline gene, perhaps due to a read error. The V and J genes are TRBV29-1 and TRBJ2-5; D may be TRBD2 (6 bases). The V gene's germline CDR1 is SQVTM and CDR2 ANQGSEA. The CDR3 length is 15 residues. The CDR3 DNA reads TGCAGCGTTCATAGGAGGGACTTCCCCCCGGCGACCCAGCACTTC. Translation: CSVHRRDFPPATQHF.

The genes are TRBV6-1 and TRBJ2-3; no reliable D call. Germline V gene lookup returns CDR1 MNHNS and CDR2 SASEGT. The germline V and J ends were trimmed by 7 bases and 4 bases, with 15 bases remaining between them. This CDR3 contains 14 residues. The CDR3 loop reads CASNPLRGSDTQYF. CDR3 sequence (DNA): TGTGCCAGCAATCCTTTACGAGGATCAGATACGCAGTATTTT.

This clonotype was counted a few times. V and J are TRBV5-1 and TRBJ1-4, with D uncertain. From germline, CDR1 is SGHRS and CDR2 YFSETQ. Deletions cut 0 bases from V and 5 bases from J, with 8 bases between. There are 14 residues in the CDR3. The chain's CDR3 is CASSLEARNEKLFF. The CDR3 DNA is TGCGCCAGCAGCTTGGAGGCACGGAATGAAAAACTGTTTTTT.

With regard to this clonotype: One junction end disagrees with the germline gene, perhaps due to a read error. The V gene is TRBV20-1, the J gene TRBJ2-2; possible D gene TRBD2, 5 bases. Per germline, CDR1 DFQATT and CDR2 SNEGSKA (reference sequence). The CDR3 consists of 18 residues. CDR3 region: CCARDRLRLGSYTGELFF. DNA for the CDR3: TGCTGTGCTAGAGATAGGCTTCGGTTGGGGAGCTACACCGGGGAGCTGTTTTTT.

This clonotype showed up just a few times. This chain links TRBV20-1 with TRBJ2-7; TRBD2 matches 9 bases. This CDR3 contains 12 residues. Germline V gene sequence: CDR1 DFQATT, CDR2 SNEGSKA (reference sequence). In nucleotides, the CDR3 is TGCAGCTTAGCGGGAGTAAACTACGAGCAGTACTTC. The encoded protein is CSLAGVNYEQYF.

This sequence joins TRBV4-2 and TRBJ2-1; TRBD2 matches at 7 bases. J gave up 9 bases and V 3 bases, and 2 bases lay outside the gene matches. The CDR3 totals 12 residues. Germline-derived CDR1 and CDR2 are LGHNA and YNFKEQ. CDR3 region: CASSQQRGEQFF. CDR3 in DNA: TGTGCCAGCAGCCAGCAGCGGGGTGAGCAGTTCTTC.

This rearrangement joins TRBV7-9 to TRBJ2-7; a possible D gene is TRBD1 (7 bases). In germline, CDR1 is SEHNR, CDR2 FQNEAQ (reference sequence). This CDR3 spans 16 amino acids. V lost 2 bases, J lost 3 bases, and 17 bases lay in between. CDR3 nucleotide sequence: TGTGCCAGCAGCTTATCCCGACAGGGACTTCGCTACGAGCAGTACTTC. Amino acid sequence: CASSLSRQGLRYEQYF.

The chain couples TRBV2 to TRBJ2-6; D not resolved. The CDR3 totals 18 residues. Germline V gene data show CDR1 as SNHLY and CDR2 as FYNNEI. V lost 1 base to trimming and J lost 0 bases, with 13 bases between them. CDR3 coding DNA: TGTGCCAGCAGTGAAGGGGCCGGAATCAGCTCTGGGGCCAACGTCCTGACTTTC. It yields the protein CASSEGAGISSGANVLTF.

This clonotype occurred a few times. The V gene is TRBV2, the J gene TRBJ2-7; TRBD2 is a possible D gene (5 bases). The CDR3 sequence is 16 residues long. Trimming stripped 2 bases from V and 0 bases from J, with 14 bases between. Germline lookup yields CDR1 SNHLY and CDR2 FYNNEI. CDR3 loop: CASSENWASSSYEQYF. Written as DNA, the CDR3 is TGTGCCAGCAGTGAAAATTGGGCTAGCAGCTCCTACGAGCAGTACTTC.

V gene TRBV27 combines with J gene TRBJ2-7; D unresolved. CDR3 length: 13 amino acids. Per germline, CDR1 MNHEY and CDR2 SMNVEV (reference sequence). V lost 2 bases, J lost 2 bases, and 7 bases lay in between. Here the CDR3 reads CASSLDVTYEQYF. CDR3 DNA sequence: TGTGCCAGCAGTTTAGACGTCACCTACGAGCAGTACTTC.

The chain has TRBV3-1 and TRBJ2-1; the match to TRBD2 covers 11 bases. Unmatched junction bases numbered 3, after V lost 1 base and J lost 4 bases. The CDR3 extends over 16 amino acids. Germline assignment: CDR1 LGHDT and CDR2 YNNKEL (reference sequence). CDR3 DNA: TGTGCCAGCAGCCAAGGGACTAGCGGGTCTTACAATGAGCAGTTCTTC. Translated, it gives CASSQGTSGSYNEQFF.

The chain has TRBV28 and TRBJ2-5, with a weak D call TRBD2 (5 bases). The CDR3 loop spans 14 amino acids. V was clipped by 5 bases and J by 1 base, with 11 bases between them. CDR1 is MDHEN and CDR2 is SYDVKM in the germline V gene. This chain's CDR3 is CASSRPGSQETQYF. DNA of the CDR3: TGTGCCAGCAGTAGGCCGGGGAGCCAAGAGACCCAGTACTTC.

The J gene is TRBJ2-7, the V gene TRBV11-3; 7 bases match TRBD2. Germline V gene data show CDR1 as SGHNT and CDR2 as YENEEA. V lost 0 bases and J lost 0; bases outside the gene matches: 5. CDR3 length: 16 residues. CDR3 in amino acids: CASSLDRGGSSYEQYF. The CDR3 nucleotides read TGTGCCAGCAGCTTAGATCGGGGCGGGAGCTCCTACGAGCAGTACTTC.